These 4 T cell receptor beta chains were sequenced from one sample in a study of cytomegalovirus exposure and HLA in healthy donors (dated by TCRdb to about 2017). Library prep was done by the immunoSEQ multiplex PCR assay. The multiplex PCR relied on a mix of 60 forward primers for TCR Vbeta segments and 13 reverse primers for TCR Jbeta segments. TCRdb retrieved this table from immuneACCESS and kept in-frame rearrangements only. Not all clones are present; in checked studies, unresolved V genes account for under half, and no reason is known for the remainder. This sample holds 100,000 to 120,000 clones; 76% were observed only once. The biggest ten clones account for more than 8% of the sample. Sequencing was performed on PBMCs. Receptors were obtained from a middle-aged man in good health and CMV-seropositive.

The CDR3 protein is CASSSEGTNEKLFF. In DNA form, the CDR3 reads TGTGCCAGCAGCTCGGAGGGGACCAATGAAAAACTGTTTTTT. The rearrangement uses TRBV9 and TRBJ1-4, with D possibly TRBD1 on 5 matching bases. This CDR3 comprises 14 residues. With 4 bases removed from V and 5 bases from J, the gap between germline ends came to 12 bases. Germline CDR1 reads SGDLS; CDR2 reads YYNGEE.

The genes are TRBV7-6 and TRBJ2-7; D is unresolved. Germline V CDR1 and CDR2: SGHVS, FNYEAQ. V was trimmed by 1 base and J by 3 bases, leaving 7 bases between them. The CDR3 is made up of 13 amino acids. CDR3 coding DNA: TGTGCCAGCAGCTTAGTTGCCGGCTACGAGCAGTACTTC. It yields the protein CASSLVAGYEQYF.

The CDR3 DNA reads as TGTGCCAGCAGCTTAGGGCAGGGCCTTTATTCACCCCTCCACTTT. This gives the protein CASSLGQGLYSPLHF. The chain has TRBV7-3 and TRBJ1-6; D might be TRBD1 (5 bases). Germline lookup yields CDR1 SGHTA and CDR2 FQGTGA. The CDR3 spans 15 residues. Trimming left V 2 bases short and J 8 bases short, with 13 bases between.

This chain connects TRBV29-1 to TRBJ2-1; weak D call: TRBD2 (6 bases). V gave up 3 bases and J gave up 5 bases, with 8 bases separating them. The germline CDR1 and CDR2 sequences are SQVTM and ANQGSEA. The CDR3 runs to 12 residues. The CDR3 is CSVDPGDNEQFF. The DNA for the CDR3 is TGCAGCGTTGATCCGGGGGACAATGAGCAGTTCTTC.